This T cell receptor beta chain was identified in a study of blood T cell repertoires in COVID-19. Study-wide background: The United States, Italy and Spain supplied acute and convalescent COVID-19 samples. The analysed material was cDNA or gDNA that came from T cells, B-cell-depleted T cells, or PBMCs.

Original processing notes: It was from reference gene primer amplification that nucleated cell counts were estimated. Clones were sequenced by immunoSEQ multiplex PCR, and TCRdb holds only the in-frame ones, with some missing. V, J and clone size reflect that table, while D and trimming were determined from the DNA. This table has 210,000 or so clones, 89% appearing once. This CDR3 comprises 13 residues. CDR1 MNHEY and CDR2 SVGAGI come from the germline V gene. V shed 6 bases and J shed 0 bases, with 8 bases lying between them. The receptor comes from a woman in her thirties or forties with acute or convalescent COVID-19. V and J are TRBV6-5 and TRBJ1-2; D possibly corresponds to TRBD1 (5 bases). The sequenced material came from peripheral blood. CDR3 in amino acids: CASRRGPNYGYTF. CDR3 nucleotides: TGTGCCAGCAGAAGGGGCCCTAACTATGGCTACACCTTC.